This T cell receptor (beta chain) is from a study of radiation and T cells in renal cell carcinoma. The count of this clone is one. Its antigen remains unknown. Time point: blood 2 weeks post-SBRT. The treatment was: 15 Gy SBRT to primary tumor, nephrectomy 4 weeks later. Germline lookup yields CDR1 LNHDA and CDR2 SQIVND (reference sequence). The CDR3 is made up of 15 amino acids. Trimming pared 6 bases from V and 1 base from J, leaving 13 bases between. Points from the study as a whole: In blood, top tumor clones expanded by 2 weeks, shrinking by 4.

Assay used: immunoSEQ multiplex PCR; TCRdb lists only in-frame clones, some missing. This table holds 150,000 or so clones, roughly 87% found once. This clonotype was obtained from a woman between 50 and 59 years old with renal cell carcinoma. This material consisted of blood, taken from a patient whose treatment included radiotherapy and nephrectomy. The chain employs TRBV19 and TRBJ1-5; D possibly corresponds to TRBD1 (5 bases). CDR3 nucleotides: TGTGCCAGTAGAGTATCTTGGGGGAGCAATCAGCCCCAGCATTTT. Translated, it gives CASRVSWGSNQPQHF. Combining the CDR3 with reference TRBV19 and TRBJ1-5 gives the whole variable domain DGGITQSPKYLFRKEGQNVTLSCEQNLNHDAMYWYRQDPGQGLRLIYYSQIVNDFQKGDIAEGYSVSREKKESFPLTVTSAQKNPTAFYLCASRVSWGSNQPQHFGDGTRLSIL.